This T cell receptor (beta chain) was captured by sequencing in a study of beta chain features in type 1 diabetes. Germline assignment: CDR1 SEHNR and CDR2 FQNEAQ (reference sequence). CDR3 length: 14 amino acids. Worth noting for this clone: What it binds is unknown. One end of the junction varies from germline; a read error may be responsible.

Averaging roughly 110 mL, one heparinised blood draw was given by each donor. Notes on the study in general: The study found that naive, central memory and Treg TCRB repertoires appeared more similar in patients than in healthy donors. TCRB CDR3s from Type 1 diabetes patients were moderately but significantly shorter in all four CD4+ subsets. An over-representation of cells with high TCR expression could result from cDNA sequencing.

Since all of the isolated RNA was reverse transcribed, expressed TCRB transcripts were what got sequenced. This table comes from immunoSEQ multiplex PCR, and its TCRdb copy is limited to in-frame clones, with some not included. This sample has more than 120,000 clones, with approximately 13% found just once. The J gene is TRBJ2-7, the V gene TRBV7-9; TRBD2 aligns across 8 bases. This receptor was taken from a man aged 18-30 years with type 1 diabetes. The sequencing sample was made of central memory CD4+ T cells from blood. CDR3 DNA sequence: TGTGCCAGCACCTTAGCGGGGAGCTCCTACGAGCAGTACTTC. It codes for CASTLAGSSYEQYF. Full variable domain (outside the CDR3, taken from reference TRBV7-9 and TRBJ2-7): DTGVSQNPRHKITKRGQNVTFRCDPISEHNRLYWYRQTLGQGPEFLTYFQNEAQLEKSRLLSDRFSAERPKGSFSTLEIQRTEQGDSAMYLCASTLAGSSYEQYFGPGTRLTVT.